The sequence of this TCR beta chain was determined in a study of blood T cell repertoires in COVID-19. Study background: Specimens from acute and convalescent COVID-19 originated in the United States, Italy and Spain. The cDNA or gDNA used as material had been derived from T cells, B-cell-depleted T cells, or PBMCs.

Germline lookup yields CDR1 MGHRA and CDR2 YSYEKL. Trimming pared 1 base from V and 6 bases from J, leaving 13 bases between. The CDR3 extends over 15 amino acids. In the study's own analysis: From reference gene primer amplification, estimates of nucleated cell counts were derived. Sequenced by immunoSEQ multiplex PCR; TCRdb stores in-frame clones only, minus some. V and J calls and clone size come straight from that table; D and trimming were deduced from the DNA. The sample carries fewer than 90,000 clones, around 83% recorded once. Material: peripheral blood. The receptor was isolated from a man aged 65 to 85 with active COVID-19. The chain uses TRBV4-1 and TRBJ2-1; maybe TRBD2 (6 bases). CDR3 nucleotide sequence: TGCGCCAGCAGCCAAGTCCCTACTAGCCCCAATGAGCAGTTCTTC. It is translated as CASSQVPTSPNEQFF.